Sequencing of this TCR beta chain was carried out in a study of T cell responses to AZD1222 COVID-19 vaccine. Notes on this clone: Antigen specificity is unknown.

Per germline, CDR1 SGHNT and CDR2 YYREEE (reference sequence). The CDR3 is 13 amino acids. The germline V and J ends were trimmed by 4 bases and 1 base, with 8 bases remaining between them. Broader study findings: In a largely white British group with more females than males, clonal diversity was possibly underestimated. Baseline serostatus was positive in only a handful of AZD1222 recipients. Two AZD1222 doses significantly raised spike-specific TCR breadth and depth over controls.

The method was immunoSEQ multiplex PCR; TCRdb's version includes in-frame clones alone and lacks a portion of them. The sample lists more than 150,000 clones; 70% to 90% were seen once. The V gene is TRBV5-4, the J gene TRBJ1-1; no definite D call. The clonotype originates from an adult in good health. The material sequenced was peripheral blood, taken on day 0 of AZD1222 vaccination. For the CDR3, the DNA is TGTGCCAGCAGCCGAGACGCGAACACTGAAGCTTTCTTT. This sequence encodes CASSRDANTEAFF.